This T cell receptor (beta chain) was recovered during a study of blood T cell repertoires in COVID-19. The V gene's germline CDR1 is LNHDA and CDR2 SQIVND (reference sequence). This CDR3 has 15 residues. J was trimmed by 7 bases and V by 6 bases; bases with no gene match: 10. The repertoire was sequenced with immunoSEQ multiplex PCR; TCRdb's copy has only in-frame clones and lacks some. Of a few hundred thousand clones listed, 84% are singletons. This receptor was taken from a woman aged 40-49 years who had recovered from COVID-19. Sequences were obtained from peripheral blood. V and J are TRBV19 and TRBJ1-5, with TRBD1 matching over 9 bases. The DNA of the CDR3 is TGTGCCAGTAGCAACACAGGGGGCTCAAGGCAGCCCCAGCATTTT. This sequence encodes CASSNTGGSRQPQHF.